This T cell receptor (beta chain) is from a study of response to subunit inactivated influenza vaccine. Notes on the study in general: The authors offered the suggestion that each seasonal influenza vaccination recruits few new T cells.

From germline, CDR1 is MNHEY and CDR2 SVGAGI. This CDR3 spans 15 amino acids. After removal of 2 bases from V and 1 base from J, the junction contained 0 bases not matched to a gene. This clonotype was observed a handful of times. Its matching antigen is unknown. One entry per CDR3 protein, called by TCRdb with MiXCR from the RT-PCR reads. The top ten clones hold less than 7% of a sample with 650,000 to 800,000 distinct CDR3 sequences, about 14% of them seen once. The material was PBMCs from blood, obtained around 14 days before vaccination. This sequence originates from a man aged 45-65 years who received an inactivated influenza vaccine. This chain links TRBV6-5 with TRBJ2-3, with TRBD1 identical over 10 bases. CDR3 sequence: CASSYGQGGTDTQYF. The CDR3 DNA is TGTGCCAGCAGTTACGGACAGGGGGGCACAGATACGCAGTATTTT.